One and the same sample provided the 20 T cell receptor beta chains below, sequenced in a study of OX40 agonist ivuxolimab in advanced cancers. Sequenced by immunoSEQ multiplex PCR; TCRdb stores in-frame clones only, minus some. The data show around 99,000 clones, around 90% seen once. Sequences were derived from CD4+ or CD8+ T cells sorted from blood, sampled in a trial of the OX40 agonist ivuxolimab. The receptor source for this set is an adult with an advanced solid tumor such as melanoma, head and neck, liver or kidney cancer.

The chain uses TRBV5-1 and TRBJ1-4; TRBD1 might be the D (6 bases). This CDR3 comprises 16 residues. Germline-derived CDR1 and CDR2 are SGHRS and YFSETQ. V was cut by 0 bases and J by 6 bases, with 15 bases left in between. The CDR3 sequence: CASSLAFRGGHEKLFF. Written as DNA, the CDR3 is TGCGCCAGCAGCTTGGCTTTCAGGGGTGGTCATGAAAAACTGTTTTTT.

The chain carries TRBV6-1 and TRBJ2-1, with TRBD1 identical over 7 bases. The germline V gene encodes CDR1 MNHNS and CDR2 SASEGT. V lost 4 bases and J lost 6; bases outside the gene matches: 6. The CDR3 length is 14 residues. The CDR3 region is CASSGGQQVNEQFF. In DNA, the CDR3 is TGTGCCAGCAGTGGGGGACAGCAAGTCAATGAGCAGTTCTTC.

The chain recombines TRBV5-8 with TRBJ2-7; TRBD2 matches 11 bases. CDR3 length equals 16 residues. J lost 2 bases, V lost 4 bases, and 8 bases had no gene match. The germline gives CDR1 SGHTS, CDR2 YDEGEE. The CDR3: CASSARTSGSAYEQYF. In DNA, the CDR3 is TGTGCCAGCAGCGCACGAACTAGCGGGAGCGCCTACGAGCAGTACTTC.

The sample holds a few counts of this clone. A junction boundary mismatches the germline segment, possibly from a read error. This rearrangement joins TRBV7-7 to TRBJ1-4; 8 bases agree with TRBD1. Germline CDR1 and CDR2: SSHAT and FNYEAQ (reference sequence). The CDR3 has 13 amino acids. CDR3 amino acids: CASSSQGGEKLFF. In nucleotides, the CDR3 is TGTGCTAGCAGCTCACAGGGGGGCGAAAAACTGTTTTTT.

This chain joins TRBV5-4 and TRBJ2-7; 7 nucleotides agree with TRBD2. J gave up 1 base and V 0 bases, and 13 bases lay outside the gene matches. The CDR3 runs 18 residues. Per germline, CDR1 SGHNT and CDR2 YYREEE (reference sequence). The CDR3 spells CASSLAIGTGTISYEQYF. The CDR3 nucleotides are TGTGCCAGCAGCTTGGCCATAGGGACCGGGACTATATCCTACGAGCAGTACTTC.

The chain joins TRBV6-6 to TRBJ1-5; D perhaps matches TRBD1 (5 bases). This CDR3 contains 16 residues. V was shortened by 5 bases and J by 1 base, with 15 bases between the two germline ends. Germline V lookup: CDR1 MNHNY, CDR2 SVGAGI (reference sequence). CDR3 in DNA: TGTGCCAGCAGTACTCCTGGGGGGGGGAGCAATCAGCCCCAGCATTTT. Translated: CASSTPGGGSNQPQHF.

The V and J genes are TRBV6-5 and TRBJ1-2; a weak D match, TRBD1 (5 bases). Germline loops: CDR1 MNHEY, CDR2 SVGAGI. V shed 6 bases and J shed 5 bases, with 19 bases lying between them. The CDR3 length is 15 residues. The CDR3 DNA is TGTGCCAGCAGCCCCCCCGGGGCGGTGGCATATGGCTACACCTTC. This translates into CASSPPGAVAYGYTF.

V and J are TRBV27 and TRBJ2-6, with 7 bases matching TRBD2. This CDR3 contains 17 residues. The V and J ends lost 5 bases and 0 bases, in that order; junction bases with no gene match: 7. Germline CDR1 is MNHEY and CDR2 is SMNVEV (reference sequence). The CDR3 sequence: CASSPRLALSGANVLTF. DNA of the CDR3: TGTGCCAGCAGTCCGAGACTAGCCCTCTCTGGGGCCAACGTCCTGACTTTC.

The chain joins TRBV6-5 to TRBJ1-1; tentatively, D is TRBD1 (5 bases). The V gene lost 8 bases and the J gene lost 1 base, with 5 bases spanning the gap. The CDR3 loop spans 11 amino acids. Germline loops: CDR1 MNHEY, CDR2 SVGAGI. The CDR3 DNA reads as TGTGCCAGCGGGGGGAACACTGAAGCTTTCTTT. Its translation is CASGGNTEAFF.

The chain is built from TRBV28 and TRBJ1-5; 9 bases map to TRBD1. V was clipped by 8 bases and J by 6 bases; unmatched bases: 8. Germline CDR1 and CDR2: MDHEN and SYDVKM. The CDR3 contains 14 residues. CDR3 bases: TGTGCCAGCCTTACTACAGGGGGCTCTCAGCCCCAGCATTTT. Protein product: CASLTTGGSQPQHF.

The chain is built from TRBV7-9 and TRBJ2-1, with 11 bases matching TRBD2. The CDR3 has 15 residues. V lost 1 base and J lost 4; bases outside the gene matches: 0. CDR1 SEHNR and CDR2 FQNEAQ come from the germline V gene (reference sequence). The CDR3 nucleotides are TGTGCCAGCAGCTTAGGACTAGCGGGGTACAATGAGCAGTTCTTC. It specifies CASSLGLAGYNEQFF.

CDR3: CASSFDRDPYLLNTEAFF. CDR3 bases: TGTGCCAGCAGTTTCGACAGGGATCCATACCTTCTGAACACTGAAGCTTTCTTT. The chain has TRBV28 and TRBJ1-1; 7 bases fit TRBD1. The ends lost 3 bases at V and 0 bases at J; junction bases unmatched: 13. The CDR3 has 18 amino acids. Germline values: CDR1 MDHEN, CDR2 SYDVKM.

This clone has only one observation. The chain has TRBV4-1 and TRBJ1-5; possibly TRBD1 for D (5 bases). V lost 2 bases and J 1 base, leaving 18 bases between the germline ends. This CDR3 region has 18 residues. Germline V gene lookup returns CDR1 MGHRA and CDR2 YSYEKL. The CDR3, as DNA: TGCGCCAGCAGCCAACCCCGCTTCGGGGGGACCAGCAATCAGCCCCAGCATTTT. It specifies CASSQPRFGGTSNQPQHF.

The rearrangement joins TRBV27 to TRBJ2-1; D remains unclear. Trimming stripped 8 bases from V and 0 bases from J, with 14 bases between. Germline V gene sequence: CDR1 MNHEY, CDR2 SMNVEV (reference sequence). This CDR3 has 15 residues. The DNA for the CDR3 is TGTGCCAGCGGTCCTCAACGCCACTCCTACAATGAGCAGTTCTTC. Its translation is CASGPQRHSYNEQFF.

The genes are TRBV19 and TRBJ2-1; D is unclear. CDR3 length: 12 amino acids. From germline, CDR1 is LNHDA and CDR2 SQIVND (reference sequence). V lost 4 bases and J lost 9, with 10 bases in between. The chain's CDR3 is CASSTNLREQFF. The CDR3 DNA reads TGTGCCAGTAGTACTAACCTCCGTGAGCAGTTCTTC.

This clone has ten or more counts. The chain recombines TRBV30 with TRBJ2-4; TRBD1 might be the D (5 bases). CDR3 length equals 13 residues. Trimming took 0 bases from V and 8 from J, leaving 11 bases between them. The germline V gene has CDR1 GTSNPN and CDR2 SVGIG (reference sequence). CDR3 in DNA: TGTGCCTGGAGTGTACAAGGGGTGGACATTCAGTACTTC. Translating gives CAWSVQGVDIQYF.

This clone was detected only once. This chain uses TRBV9 with TRBJ2-7, with a tentative D call TRBD1 (5 bases). Per germline, CDR1 SGDLS and CDR2 YYNGEE. The V gene lost 0 bases and the J gene lost 3 bases, with 16 bases spanning the gap. The CDR3 has 16 residues. CDR3 DNA: TGTGCCAGCAGCGTAGAGGCAGGGCCAATTTACTACGAGCAGTACTTC. It yields the protein CASSVEAGPIYYEQYF.

The chain combines TRBV7-3 with TRBJ2-5; no definite D call. The CDR3 length is 13 residues. The V gene lost 4 bases and the J gene lost 2 bases, with 8 bases spanning the gap. Germline V CDR1 and CDR2: SGHTA, FQGTGA. This CDR3 is CASSWMGQETQYF. In DNA form, the CDR3 reads TGTGCCAGCAGCTGGATGGGTCAAGAGACCCAGTACTTC. The complete variable domain, with remaining parts taken from reference TRBV7-3 and TRBJ2-5, reads GAGVSQTPSNKVTEKGKYVELRCDPISGHTALYWYRQSLGQGPEFLIYFQGTGAADDSGLPNDRFFAVRPEGSVSTLKIQRTERGDSAVYLCASSWMGQETQYFGPGTRLLVL.

DNA of the CDR3: TGTGCCAGCAGTTTCCGGACCGGTGAAAAACTGTTTTTT. The encoded protein is CASSFRTGEKLFF. The chain links TRBV27 to TRBJ1-4; D not resolved. Germline CDR1 is MNHEY and CDR2 is SMNVEV (reference sequence). The V gene lost 3 bases and the J gene lost 7 bases, with 9 bases spanning the gap. The CDR3 runs to 13 residues.

V is TRBV19 and J is TRBJ1-1, with D uncertain. Germline-derived CDR1 and CDR2 are LNHDA and SQIVND (reference sequence). The CDR3 is made up of 12 amino acids. The ends were cut back, 9 bases at V and 4 bases at J, with 12 bases in the middle. CDR3 amino acids: CASNRGFTEAFF. CDR3 in DNA: TGTGCCAGCAACCGTGGGTTCACTGAAGCTTTCTTT. The variable domain in full, with the rest retrieved from reference TRBV19 and TRBJ1-1, is DGGITQSPKYLFRKEGQNVTLSCEQNLNHDAMYWYRQDPGQGLRLIYYSQIVNDFQKGDIAEGYSVSREKKESFPLTVTSAQKNPTAFYLCASNRGFTEAFFGQGTRLTVV.